The entry below gives a single T cell receptor (beta chain) sequence along with its context. Its specificity is not known. CDR1 is SGHRS, CDR2 YFSETQ, per germline. Losses at the gene ends were 6 bases for V and 3 bases for J; bases not matched to a gene: 9. CDR3 length: 14 amino acids. This specimen comes from a study of cytomegalovirus exposure and HLA in healthy donors. Study-wide findings and caveats: With later analysis, a missense DCLRE1C variant became linked to TCR beta V- and J-gene trimming.

Vbeta (60) and Jbeta (13) primers were used in the PCR. Generated by immunoSEQ multiplex PCR, the TCRdb table keeps only in-frame clones and is missing some. The sample lists 180,000 or so clones, roughly 81% occurring once. This TCR was recovered from a young woman in good health and CMV-seropositive. V is TRBV5-1 and J is TRBJ2-7; the match to TRBD1 covers 7 bases. Specimen: PBMCs. This CDR3 reads CASIPRQGNYEQYF. CDR3 nucleotide sequence: TGCGCCAGCATCCCAAGACAGGGAAACTACGAGCAGTACTTC.